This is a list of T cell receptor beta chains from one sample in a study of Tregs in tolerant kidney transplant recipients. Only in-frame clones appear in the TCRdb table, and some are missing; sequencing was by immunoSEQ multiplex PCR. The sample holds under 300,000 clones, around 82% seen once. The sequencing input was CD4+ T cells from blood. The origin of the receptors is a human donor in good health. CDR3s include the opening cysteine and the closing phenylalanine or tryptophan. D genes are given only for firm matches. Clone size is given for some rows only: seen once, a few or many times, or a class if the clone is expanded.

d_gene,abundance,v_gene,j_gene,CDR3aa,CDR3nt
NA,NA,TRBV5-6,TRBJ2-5,CASSLEGGWGHLGEETQYF,TGTGCCAGCAGCTTGGAAGGGGGTTGGGGACATTTAGGGGAAGAGACCCAGTACTTC
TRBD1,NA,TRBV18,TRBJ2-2,CASSPQGASDTGELFF,TGTGCCAGCTCACCCCAGGGGGCGTCCGACACCGGGGAGCTGTTTTTT
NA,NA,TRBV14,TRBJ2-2,CASSQELVNTGELFF,TGTGCCAGCAGCCAAGAATTGGTGAACACCGGGGAGCTGTTTTTT
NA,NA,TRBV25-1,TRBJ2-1,CASSEYGDGRNDNEQFF,TGTGCCAGCAGTGAATATGGGGACGGGAGAAACGACAATGAGCAGTTCTTC
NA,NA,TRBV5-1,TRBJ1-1,CASSPDPAGMNTEAFF,TGCGCCAGCAGCCCCGACCCCGCCGGTATGAACACTGAGGCTTTCTTT
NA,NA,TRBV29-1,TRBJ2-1,CSVEPVGARRLNMGQFF,TGCAGCGTTGAACCTGTGGGAGCTCGTCGGTTGAATATGGGGCAGTTCTTC
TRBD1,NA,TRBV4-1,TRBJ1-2,CASSHPGQGFGYTF,TGCGCCAGCAGCCATCCGGGACAGGGTTTCGGCTACACCTTC
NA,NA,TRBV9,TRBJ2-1,CASNSGPGTYNEQFF,TGTGCCAGCAATTCGGGGCCTGGAACCTACAATGAGCAGTTCTTC
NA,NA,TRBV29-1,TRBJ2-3,CSVIQTLRYADTQYF,TGCAGCGTTATCCAAACCCTGCGTTACGCAGATACGCAGTATTTT
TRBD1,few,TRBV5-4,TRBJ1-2,CASSPQTGIGYGYTF,TGTGCCAGCAGTCCCCAGACAGGGATTGGCTATGGCTACACCTTC
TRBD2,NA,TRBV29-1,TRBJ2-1,CSFSGGDEQFF,TGCAGCTTCTCGGGAGGCGATGAGCAGTTCTTC
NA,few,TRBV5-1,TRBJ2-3,CASSLGGSSTDTQYF,TGCGCCAGCAGCTTGGGTGGGAGTAGCACAGATACGCAGTATTTT
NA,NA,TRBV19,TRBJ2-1,CASTRGRTYNEQFF,TGTGCCAGTACCCGGGGGAGGACCTACAATGAGCAGTTCTTC
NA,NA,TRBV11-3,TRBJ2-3,CASSLSFSNTDTQYF,TGTGCCAGCAGTCTCTCCTTTTCTAACACAGATACGCAGTATTTT
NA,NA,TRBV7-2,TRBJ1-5,CASSLSWLGQPQHF,TGTGCCAGCAGCTTAAGTTGGTTGGGGCAGCCCCAGCATTTT
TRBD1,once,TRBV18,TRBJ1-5,CASSVTGINQPQHF,TGTGCCAGCTCAGTGACAGGGATCAATCAGCCCCAGCATTTT
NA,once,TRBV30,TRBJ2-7,CAWSFGSWGRLYF,TGTGCCTGGAGTTTCGGCTCCTGGGGAAGATTGTACTTC
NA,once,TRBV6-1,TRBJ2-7,CASSEFLTGQGSYEQYF,TGTGCCAGCAGTGAATTTCTGACAGGTCAAGGGTCCTACGAGCAGTACTTC
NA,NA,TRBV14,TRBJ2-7,CASSQFGPYEQYF,TGTGCCAGCAGCCAATTCGGACCTTACGAGCAGTACTTC
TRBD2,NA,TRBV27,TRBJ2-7,CASSSLGTSGTYEQYF,TGTGCCAGCAGTTCCTTAGGGACTAGCGGGACCTACGAGCAGTACTTC
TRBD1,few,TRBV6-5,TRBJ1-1,CASSYGGQGNTEAFF,TGTGCCAGCAGTTACGGGGGACAGGGGAACACTGAAGCTTTCTTT
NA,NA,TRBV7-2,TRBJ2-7,CASSSLGAYEQYF,TGTGCCAGCAGCTCCCTTGGCGCGTACGAGCAGTACTTC
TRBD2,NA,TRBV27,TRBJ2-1,CASSLGARGGWGEQFF,TGTGCCAGCAGTTTAGGAGCGCGGGGGGGCTGGGGGGAGCAGTTCTTC
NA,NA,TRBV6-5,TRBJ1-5,CASSYSRGGNQPQHF,TGTGCCAGCAGTTACTCAAGGGGGGGCAATCAGCCCCAGCATTTT
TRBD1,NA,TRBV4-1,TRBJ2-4,CASSPLLTGGLAKNIQYF,TGCGCCAGCAGCCCCCTGTTAACAGGGGGATTAGCCAAAAACATTCAGTACTTC
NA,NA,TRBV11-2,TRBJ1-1,CASSSHISKMNTEAFF,TGTGCCAGCAGCTCCCATATTTCGAAGATGAACACTGAAGCTTTCTTT
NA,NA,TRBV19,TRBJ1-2,CASGGRISSYGYTF,TGTGCCAGCGGGGGTAGGATTTCAAGCTATGGCTACACCTTC
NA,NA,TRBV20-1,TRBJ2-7,CSGDTSYEQYF,TGCAGCGGGGACACGTCCTACGAGCAGTACTTC
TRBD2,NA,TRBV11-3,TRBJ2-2,CASSLDRAGAGTGELFF,TGTGCCAGCAGCTTAGATCGGGCGGGAGCGGGCACCGGGGAGCTGTTTTTT
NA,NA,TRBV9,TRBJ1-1,CASSPRQGNTEAFF,TGTGCCAGCAGCCCCAGGCAGGGGAACACTGAAGCTTTCTTT
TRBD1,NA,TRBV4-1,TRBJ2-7,CASSQLLGGDRGPPEQYF,TGCGCCAGCAGCCAACTTCTGGGGGGGGACAGGGGACCACCGGAGCAGTACTTC
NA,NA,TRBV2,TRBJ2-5,CAGAMRNQETQYF,TGTGCCGGAGCAATGCGAAACCAAGAGACCCAGTACTTC
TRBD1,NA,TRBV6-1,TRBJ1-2,CASSTTGGYTF,TGTGCCAGCAGTACGACAGGGGGCTACACCTTC
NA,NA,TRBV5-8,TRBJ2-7,CASSSHGRYVLEVFLKNF,TGTGCCAGCAGCTCCCACGGCAGGTACGTTCTCGAGGTGTTTTTGAAGAACTTC
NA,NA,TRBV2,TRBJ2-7,CASSPGPGIEQYF,TGTGCCAGCAGTCCGGGCCCGGGGATCGAGCAGTACTTC
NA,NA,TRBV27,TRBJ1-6,CASSFGFGHNSPLHF,TGTGCCAGCAGTTTCGGGTTTGGGCATAATTCACCCCTCCACTTT
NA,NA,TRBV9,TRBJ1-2,CASSVGANIYGYTF,TGTGCCAGCAGCGTGGGGGCTAACATCTATGGCTACACCTTC
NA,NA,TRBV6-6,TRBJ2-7,CASSYSGTYQREQYF,TGTGCCAGCAGTTACTCCGGGACGTACCAGAGGGAGCAGTACTTC
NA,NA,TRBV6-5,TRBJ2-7,CASSYSGRYYEQYF,TGTGCCAGCAGTTACTCGGGCAGATACTACGAGCAGTACTTC
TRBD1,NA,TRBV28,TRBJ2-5,CASSSSGTEETQYF,TGTGCCAGCAGTTCTTCCGGGACAGAAGAGACCCAGTACTTC
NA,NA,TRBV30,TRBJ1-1,CAWSVVGKEAFF,TGTGCCTGGAGTGTAGTGGGAAAAGAAGCTTTCTTT
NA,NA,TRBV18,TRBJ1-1,CASSPLEGTGNTEAFF,TGTGCCAGCTCACCACTCGAGGGGACCGGGAACACTGAAGCTTTCTTT
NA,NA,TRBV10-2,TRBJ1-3,CASSESTGRAGNTIYF,TGCGCCAGCAGTGAGTCGACGGGCAGGGCTGGAAACACCATATATTTT
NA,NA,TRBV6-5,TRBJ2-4,CASSGQWETIQYF,TGTGCCAGCAGCGGACAGTGGGAGACCATTCAGTACTTC
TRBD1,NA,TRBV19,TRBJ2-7,CASSMTGTGSHEQYF,TGTGCCAGTAGTATGACCGGGACAGGGTCCCACGAGCAGTACTTC
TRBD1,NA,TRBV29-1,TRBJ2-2,CSVERDRDGGELFF,TGCAGCGTTGAAAGGGACAGGGATGGCGGGGAGCTGTTTTTT
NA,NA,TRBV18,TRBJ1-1,CASSRRAIRNTEAFF,TGTGCCAGCTCACGCCGGGCGATTCGGAACACTGAAGCTTTCTTT
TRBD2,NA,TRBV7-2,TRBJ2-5,CASSLVSREGIETQYF,TGTGCCAGCAGCTTAGTCTCACGGGAGGGAATTGAGACCCAGTACTTC